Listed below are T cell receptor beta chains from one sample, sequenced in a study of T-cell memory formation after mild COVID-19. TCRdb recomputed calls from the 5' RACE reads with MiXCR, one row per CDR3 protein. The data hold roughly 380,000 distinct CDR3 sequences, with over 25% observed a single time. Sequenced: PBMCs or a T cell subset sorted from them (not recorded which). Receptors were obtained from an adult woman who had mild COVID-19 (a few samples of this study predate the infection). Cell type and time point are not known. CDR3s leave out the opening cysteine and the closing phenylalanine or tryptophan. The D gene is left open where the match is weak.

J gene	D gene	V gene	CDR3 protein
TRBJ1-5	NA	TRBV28	ASQFGLAGQRPQH
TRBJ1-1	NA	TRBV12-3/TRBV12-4	ASSLYGTENTEAF
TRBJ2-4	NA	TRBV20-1	SARASNNIQY
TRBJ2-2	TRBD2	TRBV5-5	ASSGGTSTGELF
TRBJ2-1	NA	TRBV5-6	ASSLVGPKSYNEQF
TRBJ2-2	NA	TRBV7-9	ASSPPSGITGELF
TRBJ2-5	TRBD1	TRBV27	ASSPRGDRMETQY
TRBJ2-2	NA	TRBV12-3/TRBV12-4	ASSSGLTYTGELF
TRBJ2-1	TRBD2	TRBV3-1	ASSQDFLAGYNEQF
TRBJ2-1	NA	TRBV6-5	ASSTGWSYNEQF
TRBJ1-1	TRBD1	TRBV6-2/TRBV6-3	ASSFRQGITEAF
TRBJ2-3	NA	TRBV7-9	ASSPLGGKVGDTQY
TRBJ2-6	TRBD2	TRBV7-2	ASSLRASGTQGGANVLT
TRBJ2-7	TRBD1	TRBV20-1	SAGGTGGPTYEQY
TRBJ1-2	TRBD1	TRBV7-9	ASSPDGTAPNYGYT
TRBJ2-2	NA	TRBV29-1	SVAKKGRNTGELF
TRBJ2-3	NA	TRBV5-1	ASSFGGSSDTQY
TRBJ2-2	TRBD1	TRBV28	ASSPGTGLAGELF
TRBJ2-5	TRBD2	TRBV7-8	ASSRGTKGETQY
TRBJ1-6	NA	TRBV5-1	ASSRRTVDNSPLH
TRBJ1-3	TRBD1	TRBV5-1	ASSFGTGDGNTIY
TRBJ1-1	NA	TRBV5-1	ASSLKVQNTEAF
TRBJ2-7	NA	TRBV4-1	ASSQDLRREGSYEQY
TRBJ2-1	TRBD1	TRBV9	ASSVAPGTGLSEQF
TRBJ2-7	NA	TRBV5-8	ASSLVSGQGQY
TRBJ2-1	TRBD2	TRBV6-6	ASTSGGNYNEQF
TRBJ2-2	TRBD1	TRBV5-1	ASSPRDREGPNTGELF
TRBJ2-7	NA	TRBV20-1	SARVPGASYEQY